The rows below give T cell receptor beta chains drawn from one sample of a study of cytomegalovirus exposure and HLA in healthy donors. Only in-frame clones appear in the TCRdb table, and some are missing; sequencing was by immunoSEQ multiplex PCR. The repertoire consists of 150,000 to 180,000 clones, with about 84% occurring once and the leading ten covering 4.5% to 7%. The sequenced material came from PBMCs. The source of these receptors is a woman between 40 and 55 years old in good health and CMV-seropositive. The CDR3 runs from the conserved cysteine through the conserved F or W. Each record gives: V gene, clone size, J gene, D gene, CDR3 protein, CDR3 DNA. A D gene is named only where the DNA matches it firmly. Some rows have no size entry. The others give once, few or many, or a class for an expanded clone.

TRBV7-8	-	TRBJ2-7	-	CASSLVQGTISYEQYF	TGTGCCAGCAGCTTGGTGCAGGGGACTATTTCCTACGAGCAGTACTTC
TRBV5-6	-	TRBJ2-7	TRBD2	CASSPGTSGPSYEQYF	TGTGCCAGCAGTCCTGGGACTAGCGGGCCCTCCTACGAGCAGTACTTC
TRBV10-1	-	TRBJ2-1	TRBD1	CADRGTYNEQFF	TGCGCCGACAGGGGTACCTACAATGAGCAGTTCTTC
TRBV30	once	TRBJ2-2	TRBD2	CAWDTGLAGRELFF	TGTGCCTGGGATACGGGACTAGCGGGAAGGGAGCTGTTTTTT
TRBV5-1	-	TRBJ2-2	-	CASSDQTFYTGELFF	TGCGCCAGCAGCGACCAGACATTCTACACCGGGGAGCTGTTTTTT
TRBV5-5	-	TRBJ2-6	-	CASSLGGNSGANVLTF	TGTGCCAGCAGCTTGGGCGGAAACTCTGGGGCCAACGTCCTGACTTTC
TRBV5-1	-	TRBJ1-5	-	CASSLAAGGNQPQHF	TGCGCCAGCAGCTTGGCGGCAGGAGGTAATCAGCCCCAGCATTTT
TRBV2	-	TRBJ1-5	-	CASSDRVLNQPQHF	TGTGCCAGCAGTGACAGGGTCCTTAATCAGCCCCAGCATTTT
TRBV4-1	-	TRBJ2-2	TRBD2	CASSQVGGSNTGELFF	TGCGCCAGCAGCCAAGTTGGCGGGAGCAACACCGGGGAGCTGTTTTTT
TRBV5-5	-	TRBJ2-3	TRBD1	CASGKTGQSTDTQYF	TGTGCCAGCGGGAAGACGGGACAGAGCACAGATACGCAGTATTTT
TRBV2	-	TRBJ2-2	TRBD1	CASSGTGDTGELFF	TGTGCCAGCAGCGGGACAGGGGACACCGGGGAGCTGTTTTTT
TRBV5-4	-	TRBJ2-7	TRBD2	CASSSGLAGREQYF	TGTGCCAGCAGCTCGGGACTAGCGGGGCGCGAGCAGTACTTC
TRBV9	-	TRBJ1-4	-	CASSASGASATNEKLFF	TGTGCCAGCAGCGCCTCAGGGGCTTCAGCAACTAATGAAAAACTGTTTTTT
TRBV5-1	few	TRBJ2-1	-	CASNDGTYNEQFF	TGCGCCAGCAACGACGGGACTTACAATGAGCAGTTCTTC
TRBV13	-	TRBJ1-1	TRBD1	CASSPGGKGLNTEAFF	TGTGCCAGCAGCCCAGGGGGAAAGGGGCTCAACACTGAAGCTTTCTTT
TRBV5-1	few	TRBJ2-1	TRBD1	CASSWQGTGGVTDSYNEQFF	TGCGCCAGCAGCTGGCAAGGGACAGGGGGCGTCACCGACTCCTACAATGAGCAGTTCTTC
TRBV6-5	-	TRBJ2-5	-	CASSYSWASQETQYF	TGTGCCAGCAGTTACTCCTGGGCGAGCCAAGAGACCCAGTACTTC
TRBV10-2	-	TRBJ1-1	TRBD1	CASSVGTGGHLNTEAFF	TGCGCCAGCAGCGTCGGGACAGGTGGGCACTTGAACACTGAAGCTTTCTTT
TRBV5-1	-	TRBJ1-2	-	CASSSPGQASRGYTF	TGCGCCAGCAGCTCACCGGGACAAGCCAGTCGTGGCTACACCTTC
TRBV5-5	-	TRBJ2-7	TRBD1	CASSLSWDRAFEQYF	TGTGCCAGCAGCTTATCCTGGGACAGGGCATTCGAGCAGTACTTC
TRBV7-9	-	TRBJ2-1	-	CASSQKGKVVSQNEQFF	TGTGCCAGCAGCCAAAAGGGGAAGGTAGTAAGCCAGAATGAGCAGTTCTTC
TRBV18	-	TRBJ2-1	TRBD2	CASSTQREYNEQFF	TGTGCCAGCTCAACCCAGCGGGAGTACAATGAGCAGTTCTTC
TRBV12-5	-	TRBJ1-2	-	CASGLNSIYGYTF	TGTGCTAGTGGTTTGAACAGTATCTATGGCTACACCTTC
TRBV19	few	TRBJ1-1	-	CASSIVVNTEAFF	TGTGCCAGTAGTATTGTAGTGAACACTGAAGCTTTCTTT
TRBV28	-	TRBJ1-5	-	CASSLSGGAVQPQHF	TGTGCCAGCAGTTTATCAGGAGGGGCTGTTCAGCCCCAGCATTTT
TRBV20-1	-	TRBJ1-2	-	CSAGRAPGYTF	TGCAGTGCTGGCAGGGCCCCGGGCTACACCTTC
TRBV5-1	-	TRBJ1-1	-	CASRGRTEAFF	TGCGCCAGCAGGGGGAGGACTGAAGCTTTCTTT
TRBV10-1	-	TRBJ2-5	-	CASSDGRYGTQYF	TGCGCCAGCAGTGATGGCCGTTATGGGACCCAGTACTTC
TRBV6-5	-	TRBJ2-2	TRBD1	CTSGRGTGSTGELFF	TGTACCTCAGGAAGGGGGACAGGGAGCACCGGGGAGCTGTTTTTT
TRBV6-1	-	TRBJ2-6	-	CASSKGTGANVLTF	TGTGCCAGCAGTAAGGGGACTGGGGCCAACGTCCTGACTTTC
TRBV2	once	TRBJ2-1	TRBD1	CASRVTGGNEQFF	TGTGCCAGCAGAGTGACAGGGGGCAATGAGCAGTTCTTC
TRBV19	-	TRBJ2-7	-	CASSIQGPYEQYF	TGTGCCAGTAGTATTCAGGGGCCCTACGAGCAGTACTTC
TRBV10-2	-	TRBJ1-1	TRBD1	CASSRRTGAVFPEAFF	TGCGCCAGCAGCCGAAGGACAGGGGCGGTTTTCCCTGAAGCTTTCTTT
TRBV30	-	TRBJ2-2	-	CAWSVLMNTGELFF	TGTGCCTGGAGCGTACTTATGAACACCGGGGAGCTGTTTTTT
TRBV5-4	once	TRBJ2-5	TRBD1	CASSLADREETQYF	TGTGCCAGCAGCTTGGCCGACAGGGAAGAGACCCAGTACTTC
TRBV5-1	-	TRBJ2-1	-	CASSLTGFTSYNEQFF	TGCGCCAGCAGCTTGACGGGTTTTACCTCCTACAATGAGCAGTTCTTC
TRBV10-3	-	TRBJ1-1	-	CAISESGNTEAFF	TGTGCCATCAGTGAGTCCGGGAACACTGAAGCTTTCTTT
TRBV18	-	TRBJ2-3	TRBD2	CASSPGTSGRANTQYF	TGTGCCAGCTCTCCTGGGACTAGCGGGAGGGCGAATACGCAGTATTTT
TRBV7-6	-	TRBJ2-1	-	CASSFPLNEQFF	TGTGCCAGCTCCTTCCCACTAAATGAGCAGTTCTTC
TRBV29-1	-	TRBJ1-2	-	CSVEDRATTYGYTF	TGCAGCGTTGAAGATCGTGCGACTACCTATGGCTACACCTTC
TRBV5-6	-	TRBJ2-7	TRBD2	CASSGGVTYEQYF	TGTGCCAGCAGCGGGGGGGTTACCTACGAGCAGTACTTC
TRBV9	-	TRBJ1-4	-	CASSAQGYGEKLFF	TGTGCCAGCAGCGCTCAGGGGTATGGTGAAAAACTGTTTTTT
TRBV7-8	-	TRBJ2-5	-	CANGQVQETQYF	TGTGCTAATGGGCAGGTCCAAGAGACCCAGTACTTC
TRBV28	-	TRBJ1-2	TRBD1	CASSVTGGNYGYTF	TGTGCCAGCAGTGTGACAGGGGGTAACTATGGCTACACCTTC
TRBV16	-	TRBJ2-2	TRBD2	CASSLSGKVTGELFF	TGTGCCAGCAGCCTTAGCGGGAAGGTCACCGGGGAGCTGTTTTTT
TRBV30	few	TRBJ2-5	TRBD2	CAWMRGLAGAETQYF	TGTGCCTGGATGCGGGGACTAGCGGGAGCAGAGACCCAGTACTTC
TRBV19	-	TRBJ1-1	TRBD1	CASRLQGANTEAFF	TGTGCCAGTAGATTACAGGGGGCGAACACTGAAGCTTTCTTT
TRBV2	-	TRBJ2-1	-	CASSVQGMGNEQFF	TGTGCCAGCAGTGTACAGGGCATGGGCAATGAGCAGTTCTTC
TRBV13	-	TRBJ2-1	-	CASTTYSGSGGNEQFF	TGTGCCAGCACCACTTACTCAGGGTCAGGCGGCAATGAGCAGTTCTTC
TRBV27	-	TRBJ2-7	-	CASRAGALFYEQYF	TGTGCCAGCCGCGCGGGGGCCCTTTTTTACGAGCAGTACTTC
TRBV6-4	-	TRBJ2-7	TRBD1	CASSRTRQGVRYEQYF	TGTGCCAGCAGTAGAACGCGACAGGGGGTAAGGTACGAGCAGTACTTC
TRBV2	-	TRBJ2-2	-	CASRTGTQNTGELFF	TGTGCCAGCAGAACCGGGACTCAGAACACCGGGGAGCTGTTTTTT
TRBV11-2	-	TRBJ2-3	TRBD2	CASSRGLAGAANTQYF	TGTGCCAGCAGCCGGGGGCTAGCGGGAGCGGCGAATACGCAGTATTTT